This passage covers 3 T cell receptor beta chains from one sample sequenced in a study of blood T cell repertoires in COVID-19. Sequencing used immunoSEQ multiplex PCR; TCRdb keeps in-frame clones, though not all of them. The repertoire holds more than 95,000 clones, with 70% to 90% as singletons. Sample: peripheral blood. These receptors were collected from a man in his fifties in a cohort sampled during active COVID-19.

The chain combines TRBV7-9 with TRBJ1-4; 9 bases are a match to TRBD1. The V segment lost 0 bases and the J segment 8 bases; nucleotides outside the gene matches: 7. Germline CDR1 is SEHNR and CDR2 is FQNEAQ (reference sequence). The CDR3 has 16 residues. The CDR3: CASSLAGGQGNEKLFF. Here the CDR3 DNA reads TGTGCCAGCAGCTTAGCGGGGGGACAGGGTAACGAAAAACTGTTTTTT.

This clone was counted once. This chain joins TRBV5-4 and TRBJ2-2; 7 bases match TRBD2. Germline loops: CDR1 SGHNT, CDR2 YYREEE (reference sequence). This CDR3 spans 15 amino acids. With V trimmed by 2 bases and J by 3 bases, 4 bases remained unmatched. CDR3 DNA sequence: TGTGCCAGCAGCTTATCGGGGAGGGACACCGGGGAGCTGTTTTTT. Its protein is CASSLSGRDTGELFF.

The rearrangement joins TRBV9 to TRBJ1-1; no firm D call. Germline V lookup: CDR1 SGDLS, CDR2 YYNGEE. Trimming pared 4 bases from V and 1 base from J, leaving 8 bases between. CDR3 length equals 13 residues. Here the CDR3 DNA reads TGTGCCAGCAGCCGGGTCGAGAACACTGAAGCTTTCTTT. It yields the protein CASSRVENTEAFF.